What follows describes a single T cell receptor (beta chain). The data stem from a study of blood T cell repertoires in COVID-19. Study-level information: The United States, Italy and Spain were the sources of the acute and convalescent COVID-19 samples. PBMCs, B-cell-depleted T cells, or T cells provided the cDNA or gDNA that made up the material.

The CDR3 runs to 14 residues. The germline V and J ends were trimmed by 5 bases and 6 bases, with 14 bases remaining between them. CDR1 is SGHTA, CDR2 FQGTGA, per germline. Authors' methods: The authors estimated nucleated cell counts from reference gene primer amplification. Data came from immunoSEQ multiplex PCR; TCRdb stores just in-frame clones and leaves some out. V, J and clone size are those of that table, while D and trimming were read from the DNA. The sample records almost 70,000 clones, 89% being singletons. The rearrangement uses TRBV7-3 and TRBJ2-1, with D possibly matching TRBD1 (6 bases). The sequencing sample was made of peripheral blood. This sequence was found in a woman aged 45-65 years with active COVID-19. The CDR3 coding sequence is TGTGCCAGCAGCCCCAACCAGGGGATCAATGAGCAGTTCTTC. Protein sequence: CASSPNQGINEQFF.